The present T cell receptor (beta chain) was sequenced within a study of blood T cell repertoires in COVID-19. This clone appeared a few times. Cohort placement rested on clinical history that participants reported themselves. Recovery among Cohort 3 donors was established by two negative PCRs, clearance, or symptom resolution. The germline V and J ends were trimmed by 3 bases and 0 bases, with 10 bases remaining between them. Germline V gives CDR1 SGDLS, CDR2 YYNGEE. This CDR3 has 15 amino acids. Sequencing used immunoSEQ multiplex PCR; TCRdb keeps in-frame clones, though not all of them. Of 360,000 or so clones listed, roughly 80% were seen once; the top ten hold over 4.5%.

The V call is TRBV9, the J call TRBJ1-3, with a weak D call TRBD1 (5 bases). This receptor was obtained from a woman in her 50s who had recovered from COVID-19. Sequenced input: PBMCs or T cells enriched from blood (not recorded which). The CDR3 region has the DNA TGTGCCAGCAGCGAAGGACACCGCTCTGGAAACACCATATATTTT. Translating it yields CASSEGHRSGNTIYF.